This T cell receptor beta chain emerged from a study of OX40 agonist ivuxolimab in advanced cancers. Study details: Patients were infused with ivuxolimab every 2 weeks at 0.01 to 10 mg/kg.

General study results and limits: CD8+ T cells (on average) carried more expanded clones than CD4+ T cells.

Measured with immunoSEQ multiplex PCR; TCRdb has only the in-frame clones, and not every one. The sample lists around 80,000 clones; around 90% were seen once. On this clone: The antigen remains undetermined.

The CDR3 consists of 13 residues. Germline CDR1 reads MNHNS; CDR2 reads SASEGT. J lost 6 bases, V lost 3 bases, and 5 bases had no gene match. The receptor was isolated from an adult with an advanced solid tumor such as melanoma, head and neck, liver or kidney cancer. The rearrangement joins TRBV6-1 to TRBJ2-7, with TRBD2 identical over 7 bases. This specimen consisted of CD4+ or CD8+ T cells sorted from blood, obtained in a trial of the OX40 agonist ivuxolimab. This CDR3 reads CASSEAGVSEQYV. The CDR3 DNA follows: TGTGCCAGCAGTGAGGCGGGGGTCTCCGAGCAGTACGTC.